These 21 T cell receptor beta chains came from one sample sequenced in a study of blood T cell repertoires in COVID-19. Only in-frame clones appear in the TCRdb table, and some are missing; sequencing was by immunoSEQ multiplex PCR. The sample gives 250,000 to 350,000 clones, about four fifths of which show up once; roughly 1.5% is in the top ten. Sample: peripheral blood. These receptors were collected from a human donor with COVID-19, enrolled during active disease. The donor label of this sample is uncertain.

The CDR3 region has the DNA TGTGCCAGCAGTACCTACCCCCAGGGTGAGCAGTTCTTC. Its translation: CASSTYPQGEQFF. V gene TRBV7-3 combines with J gene TRBJ2-1; a weak D match, TRBD1 (5 bases). CDR3 length equals 13 residues. The ends were cut back, 6 bases at V and 9 bases at J, with 15 bases in the middle. CDR1 and CDR2 (germline): SGHTA, FQGTGA.

The chain couples TRBV19 to TRBJ1-2; D is ambiguous. Trimming shortened V by 7 bases and J by 0 bases, and 9 bases separated the two germline ends. CDR3 size: 13 residues. Germline V CDR1 and CDR2: LNHDA, SQIVND (reference sequence). CDR3: CASTQSANYGYTF. The CDR3 nucleotides read TGTGCCAGTACCCAATCGGCTAACTATGGCTACACCTTC.

V is TRBV6-4 and J is TRBJ2-2; D perhaps matches TRBD2 (7 bases). The V end was cut by 6 bases, the J end by 5 bases, with 16 bases between. Germline CDR1 and CDR2: MRHNA and SNTAGT. The CDR3 has 15 residues. In DNA form, the CDR3 reads TGTGCCAGCAGCGAAACAGGGCGGGGGACCGGGGAGCTGTTTTTT. Protein product: CASSETGRGTGELFF.

The chain uses TRBV6-5 and TRBJ1-1, with 7 bases lining up with TRBD1. CDR3 length: 14 residues. V dropped 4 bases and J dropped 0; count of bases not matched to a gene: 2. In germline, CDR1 is MNHEY, CDR2 SVGAGI. Here the CDR3 DNA reads TGTGCCAGCAGTTTGACAGGGCTGAACACTGAAGCTTTCTTT. Its protein is CASSLTGLNTEAFF.

The chain carries TRBV4-1 and TRBJ1-4; 8 nucleotides agree with TRBD1. The CDR3 length is 15 residues. CDR1 MGHRA and CDR2 YSYEKL come from the germline V gene. Trimming at V came to 1 base and at J to 8 bases, leaving 6 bases not matched to a gene. CDR3 residues: CASSQATGVGEKLFF. The CDR3 DNA is TGCGCCAGCAGCCAAGCGACAGGGGTTGGAGAAAAACTGTTTTTT.

The chain combines TRBV30 with TRBJ1-3, with D unclear. The CDR3 runs to 13 residues. The germline CDR1 and CDR2 sequences are GTSNPN and SVGIG (reference sequence). The V and J ends lost 2 bases and 0 bases respectively, with 5 bases between them. CDR3 DNA: TGTGCCTGGAGTCGGGACTCTGGAAACACCATATATTTT. Translating it yields CAWSRDSGNTIYF.

The V call is TRBV6-1, the J call TRBJ1-4; a weak D match, TRBD1 (5 bases). CDR3 size: 14 residues. The V gene lost 2 bases and the J gene lost 8 bases, with 12 bases spanning the gap. Germline V CDR1 and CDR2: MNHNS, SASEGT. CDR3 in DNA: TGTGCCAGCAGTGAATCCGGGGGGGAAGAAAAACTGTTTTTT. Its protein product is CASSESGGEEKLFF.

This clone was counted between two and nine times. The J gene is TRBJ1-2, the V gene TRBV2, with unresolved D. Trimming removed 6 bases from V and 5 bases from J, with 10 bases in between. CDR3 length: 12 residues. The V gene's germline CDR1 is SNHLY and CDR2 FYNNEI. CDR3 in DNA: TGTGCCAGCAGCGAGGACTTATATGGCTACACCTTC. Its translation is CASSEDLYGYTF.

CDR3 in DNA: TGTGCCACCGGACAGAACGCGAACACCGGGGAGCTGTTTTTT. Translating gives CATGQNANTGELFF. The chain has TRBV19 and TRBJ2-2; D is possibly TRBD1 (6 bases). Trimming cost V 10 bases and J 0 bases, with 12 bases left between them. Germline values: CDR1 LNHDA, CDR2 SQIVND (reference sequence). The CDR3 length is 14 residues.

This clone has just one count. The chain joins TRBV19 to TRBJ1-4; D gene uncertain. Germline CDR1 LNHDA, CDR2 SQIVND (reference sequence). The V gene lost 6 bases and the J gene lost 7 bases, with 15 bases spanning the gap. This CDR3 contains 14 residues. The CDR3 region has the DNA TGTGCCAGTAGGGCCGGGAGCTACTTTGAAAAACTGTTTTTT. Encoded protein: CASRAGSYFEKLFF. Full variable domain (outside the CDR3, taken from reference TRBV19 and TRBJ1-4): DGGITQSPKYLFRKEGQNVTLSCEQNLNHDAMYWYRQDPGQGLRLIYYSQIVNDFQKGDIAEGYSVSREKKESFPLTVTSAQKNPTAFYLCASRAGSYFEKLFFGSGTQLSVL.

V gene TRBV14 combines with J gene TRBJ1-1, with 8 bases identical to TRBD1. The CDR3 has 14 amino acids. V shed 5 bases and J 3 bases; nucleotides not matched to a gene: 5. Germline V CDR1 and CDR2: SGHDN, FVKESK. CDR3 loop: CASSYNRGDTEAFF. For the CDR3, the DNA is TGTGCCAGCAGCTATAACAGGGGGGACACTGAAGCTTTCTTT.

This chain uses TRBV7-2 with TRBJ2-3, with D possibly TRBD2 on 6 matching bases. Trimming removed 2 bases from V and 2 bases from J, with 11 bases in between. This CDR3 is 15 amino acids long. CDR1 and CDR2 (germline): SGHTA, FQGNSA. The CDR3 bases are TGTGCCAGCAGCTTACTAGCGAGCTACACAGATACGCAGTATTTT. Protein sequence: CASSLLASYTDTQYF.

This clone was seen just once. V and J are TRBV5-4 and TRBJ2-3; 9 positions match TRBD1. Looked up from germline, CDR1 is SGHNT and CDR2 is YYREEE (reference sequence). Germline trimming cut 3 bases from V and 2 bases from J; bases unmatched to any gene: 4. The CDR3 spans 15 residues. The CDR3 reads CASSSDRGFTDTQYF. As DNA, the CDR3 is TGTGCCAGCAGCTCGGACAGGGGATTCACAGATACGCAGTATTTT.

V gene TRBV12-3 or TRBV12-4 combines with J gene TRBJ1-5; D is undetermined. With 5 bases removed from V and 6 bases from J, the gap between germline ends came to 11 bases. The CDR3 length is 13 residues. The CDR3 DNA follows: TGTGCCAGCAGTCTACAGCTTACTCAGCCCCAGCATTTT. It is translated as CASSLQLTQPQHF.

This sequence joins TRBV25-1 and TRBJ2-7, with 8 bases fitting TRBD1. Germline trimming cut 6 bases from V and 2 bases from J; bases unmatched to any gene: 6. The CDR3 runs to 14 residues. Germline loops: CDR1 MGHDK, CDR2 SYGVNS. CDR3 residues: CASRAGQGTYEQYF. CDR3 coding DNA: TGTGCCAGCAGGGCCGGACAGGGCACCTACGAGCAGTACTTC.

The rearrangement uses TRBV27 and TRBJ2-7; TRBD1 aligns across 10 bases. CDR3 length: 16 residues. Trimming took 4 bases from V and 4 from J; bases not matched to a gene: 10. The germline V gene encodes CDR1 MNHEY and CDR2 SMNVEV (reference sequence). The CDR3 is CASSSPWTGGGYEQYF. The DNA of the CDR3 is TGTGCCAGCAGTTCCCCCTGGACAGGGGGGGGTTACGAGCAGTACTTC.

The CDR3 loop is CASSLAGPYEQYF. The CDR3 nucleotides are TGTGCCAGCAGTTTGGCAGGGCCCTACGAGCAGTACTTC. The rearrangement links TRBV12-3 or TRBV12-4 to TRBJ2-7; D perhaps matches TRBD1 (5 bases). Trimming took 3 bases from V and 2 from J, leaving 8 bases between them. The CDR3 is 13 residues long.

The chain links TRBV6-5 to TRBJ1-1; possible D gene TRBD1, 6 bases. There are 11 residues in the CDR3. CDR1 is MNHEY and CDR2 is SVGAGI in the germline V gene. Trimming cost V 5 bases and J 8 bases, with 9 bases left between them. This CDR3 reads CASSRGHEAFF. CDR3 nucleotides: TGTGCCAGCAGTCGGGGACACGAAGCTTTCTTT.

The chain carries TRBV7-9 and TRBJ1-2; TRBD1 agrees at 11 bases. The CDR3 is made up of 16 amino acids. The V and J ends lost 5 bases and 2 bases, in that order; junction bases with no gene match: 7. Germline-derived CDR1 and CDR2 are SEHNR and FQNEAQ (reference sequence). Written as DNA, the CDR3 is TGTGCCAGCAGCGCCGGGACAGGGGGAGCGAACTATGGCTACACCTTC. It is translated as CASSAGTGGANYGYTF.

As concerns this clone: Relative to the germline gene, one junction end is altered; a read error may explain this. The chain couples TRBV7-7 to TRBJ2-5; 11 nucleotides align to TRBD2. Germline V gene lookup returns CDR1 SSHAT and CDR2 FNYEAQ (reference sequence). CDR3 size: 16 residues. This CDR3 is CASSRGLAGGQETQYF. The CDR3 DNA reads TGTGCTAGCAGCCGAGGACTAGCGGGTGGCCAAGAGACCCAGTACTTC.

This clone came up once. The chain employs TRBV9 and TRBJ2-2; a possible D gene is TRBD1 (5 bases). CDR1 is SGDLS, CDR2 YYNGEE, per germline. Trimming pared 2 bases from V and 1 base from J, leaving 12 bases between. The CDR3 has 16 residues. CDR3 protein: CASSVQGYMNTGELFF. The CDR3 nucleotides read TGTGCCAGCAGCGTCCAGGGATATATGAACACCGGGGAGCTGTTTTTT. The complete variable domain, with remaining parts taken from reference TRBV9 and TRBJ2-2, reads DSGVTQTPKHLITATGQRVTLRCSPRSGDLSVYWYQQSLDQGLQFLIQYYNGEERAKGNILERFSAQQFPDLHSELNLSSLELGDSALYFCASSVQGYMNTGELFFGEGSRLTVL.